This TCR beta chain was sequenced for a study of response to subunit inactivated influenza vaccine. Regarding the study as a whole: Authors suggested each seasonal flu vaccination may recruit only limited numbers of new T cells.

TCRdb used MiXCR to reprocess the RT-PCR reads, holding one entry per CDR3 protein. This table holds 500,000 to 550,000 distinct CDR3 sequences, about 7.2% found once. This clonotype was seen only a few times. Its cognate antigen is unknown. The specimen comprised PBMCs from blood, sampled approximately 25 months after vaccination. This TCR came from a man between 45 and 75 years old who received an inactivated influenza vaccine.

The CDR3 region is CASTGNQETQYF. CDR3 nucleotides: TGTGCCAGTACGGGAAACCAAGAGACCCAGTACTTC. The chain uses TRBV6-5 and TRBJ2-5, with D maybe TRBD2 (5 bases). The germline CDR1 and CDR2 sequences are MNHEY and SVGAGI. The CDR3 runs to 12 residues. Trimming shortened V by 9 bases and J by 0 bases, and 8 bases separated the two germline ends.